The 32 T cell receptor beta chains presented below share a single source sample, sequenced in a study of T cell responses to AZD1222 COVID-19 vaccine. Assay used: immunoSEQ multiplex PCR; TCRdb lists only in-frame clones, some missing. The sample lists more than 50,000 clones; approximately 90% were seen once. The material sequenced was peripheral blood, taken on day 0 of AZD1222 vaccination. The receptors derive from an adult in good health.

The CDR3 DNA reads as TGCGCCAGCAGTGAGCCGGGACTAGCGCATGGTGGGGAGCAGTTCTTC. Its protein product is CASSEPGLAHGGEQFF. This chain links TRBV10-2 with TRBJ2-1, with 10 bases aligning to TRBD2. Germline values: CDR1 WSHSY, CDR2 SAAADI. J was trimmed by 10 bases and V by 2 bases; bases with no gene match: 11. There are 16 residues in the CDR3.

This chain links TRBV15 with TRBJ1-5; D possibly corresponds to TRBD1 (5 bases). CDR1 and CDR2 from the germline V gene are LNHNV and YYDKDF (reference sequence). The germline V and J ends were trimmed by 6 bases and 3 bases, with 12 bases remaining between them. CDR3 length equals 14 residues. The CDR3 loop is CATSHRDLNQPQHF. CDR3 coding DNA: TGTGCCACCAGTCATCGGGACCTCAATCAGCCCCAGCATTTT.

The CDR3 nucleotides read TGTGCCAGCAGAAAGGAAGGCAATTCACCCCTCCACTTT. It specifies CASRKEGNSPLHF. The gene calls are TRBV6-6 and TRBJ1-6; no firm D call. V lost 6 bases and J 7 bases, leaving 10 bases between the germline ends. The CDR3 extends over 13 amino acids. In germline, CDR1 is MNHNY, CDR2 SVGAGI (reference sequence).

This sequence joins TRBV3-1 (or the pseudogene TRBV3-2) and TRBJ1-2; 9 positions match TRBD1. With 2 bases clipped from V and 8 bases from J, the junction kept 3 bases outside the gene matches. The CDR3 is 13 residues long. CDR1 LGHDT and CDR2 YNNKEL come from the germline V gene (reference sequence). The CDR3 coding sequence is TGTGCCAGCAGCCAACGGACAGGGGAGGGCTACACCTTC. Residues: CASSQRTGEGYTF.

V gene TRBV19 combines with J gene TRBJ1-5; D call uncertain. Trimming shortened V by 2 bases and J by 5 bases, and 7 bases separated the two germline ends. Germline V gene sequence: CDR1 LNHDA, CDR2 SQIVND (reference sequence). CDR3 size: 13 residues. CDR3 nucleotides: TGTGCCAGTAGTATAAACGAAGATCAGCCCCAGCATTTT. The encoded protein is CASSINEDQPQHF.

This clone showed up just once. The CDR3 reads CASSVGQTNYGYTF. CDR3 coding DNA: TGTGCCAGCAGCGTAGGGCAGACTAACTATGGCTACACCTTC. The rearrangement joins TRBV9 to TRBJ1-2; D is unclear. Germline CDR1 SGDLS, CDR2 YYNGEE. Between the trimmed V and J ends, which lost 0 bases and 0 bases, there was a span of 6 bases. The CDR3 sequence is 14 residues long.

The chain uses TRBV7-9 and TRBJ1-1; 7 bases map to TRBD1. Germline V gives CDR1 SEHNR, CDR2 FQNEAQ (reference sequence). J was trimmed by 1 base and V by 5 bases; bases with no gene match: 1. This CDR3 contains 13 residues. The CDR3 spells CASSRQGNTEAFF. CDR3 coding DNA: TGTGCCAGCAGCCGACAGGGGAACACTGAAGCTTTCTTT.

J is TRBJ1-2 and V is TRBV5-6; 7 bases agree with TRBD1. The V gene's germline CDR1 is SGHDT and CDR2 YYEEEE. CDR3 size: 14 residues. V dropped 1 base and J dropped 3; count of bases not matched to a gene: 3. CDR3 loop: CASSLSGQDYGYTF. CDR3 bases: TGTGCCAGCAGCTTGTCAGGACAGGACTATGGCTACACCTTC.

V is TRBV20-1 and J is TRBJ2-3; TRBD1 or TRBD2 may be the D gene (5 bases each). CDR1 is DFQATT, CDR2 SNEGSKA, per germline (reference sequence). Trimming took off 3 bases at V and 6 bases at J, with 16 bases between the two ends. There are 14 residues in the CDR3. The CDR3 is CSASLGVPGDTQYF. As DNA, the CDR3 is TGCAGTGCTAGTCTGGGGGTGCCGGGGGATACGCAGTATTTT.

The rearrangement links TRBV5-4 to TRBJ1-3, with TRBD1 as a possible D gene (6 bases). The V end was cut by 3 bases, the J end by 2 bases, with 15 bases between. This CDR3 spans 16 amino acids. Germline CDR1 reads SGHNT; CDR2 reads YYREEE (reference sequence). CDR3 protein: CASSSYPRTAGNTIYF. For the CDR3, the DNA is TGTGCCAGCAGCTCCTACCCCAGGACAGCTGGAAACACCATATATTTT. The full variable domain, its missing parts supplied by reference TRBV5-4 and TRBJ1-3, is ETGVTQSPTHLIKTRGQQVTLRCSSQSGHNTVSWYQQALGQGPQFIFQYYREEENGRGNFPPRFSGLQFPNYSSELNVNALELDDSALYLCASSSYPRTAGNTIYFGEGSWLTVV.

V and J are TRBV30 and TRBJ2-1, with TRBD2 matching 7 bases. Germline-derived CDR1 and CDR2 are GTSNPN and SVGIG (reference sequence). The CDR3 consists of 14 residues. Trimming removed 1 base from V and 9 bases from J; junction bases left unmatched: 9. Written as DNA, the CDR3 is TGTGCCTGGAGTGCCGGGGGGTCGTCGGTTGAGCAGTTCTTC. Translating it yields CAWSAGGSSVEQFF.

J is TRBJ2-3 and V is TRBV5-1, with 7 positions matching TRBD2. With 0 bases clipped from V and 2 bases from J, the junction kept 3 bases outside the gene matches. Looked up from germline, CDR1 is SGHRS and CDR2 is YFSETQ. The length of the CDR3 is 15 residues. CDR3 in DNA: TGCGCCAGCAGCTTGGTTGGGACTACCACAGATACGCAGTATTTT. As protein: CASSLVGTTTDTQYF.

This sequence joins TRBV30 and TRBJ2-7; 7 bases agree with TRBD1. This CDR3 spans 16 amino acids. Germline lookup yields CDR1 GTSNPN and CDR2 SVGIG (reference sequence). V was clipped by 0 bases and J by 2 bases; unmatched bases: 10. CDR3 sequence reads: CAWSVYPPDRTYEQYF. The DNA for the CDR3 is TGTGCCTGGAGTGTATATCCTCCGGACAGGACCTACGAGCAGTACTTC.

The chain combines TRBV10-3 with TRBJ1-4; D not certain. V lost 3 bases to trimming and J lost 4 bases, with 12 bases between them. Germline CDR1 is ENHRY and CDR2 is SYGVKD. The CDR3 has 15 amino acids. CDR3 region: CAISEVRQSNEKLFF. CDR3 nucleotides: TGTGCCATCAGTGAAGTCAGACAAAGTAATGAAAAACTGTTTTTT.

This clone showed up just once. The CDR3 coding sequence is TGCGCCAGCAGCACCTACTTACAGGGGTTGGATGGCTACACCTTC. The encoded protein is CASSTYLQGLDGYTF. This chain joins TRBV5-1 and TRBJ1-2, with 7 positions matching TRBD1. With 4 bases clipped from V and 6 bases from J, the junction kept 12 bases outside the gene matches. The CDR3 sequence is 15 residues long. The germline V gene has CDR1 SGHRS and CDR2 YFSETQ.

In this sample, this clone turned up a few times. This chain connects TRBV28 to TRBJ1-2, with D possibly TRBD1 on 6 matching bases. Trimming pared 7 bases from V and 6 bases from J, leaving 15 bases between. The CDR3 runs 13 residues. Germline V gives CDR1 MDHEN, CDR2 SYDVKM. CDR3 nucleotide sequence: TGTGCCAGCATCAATCCAGGGGCTGATGGCTACACCTTC. As protein: CASINPGADGYTF.

V is TRBV6-5 and J is TRBJ1-2; D perhaps matches TRBD1 (5 bases). The CDR3 length is 14 residues. The germline CDR1 and CDR2 sequences are MNHEY and SVGAGI. V lost 6 bases and J lost 4, with 15 bases in between. Here the CDR3 DNA reads TGTGCCAGCAGCGCCGAGCCAGGGAGCTATGGCTACACCTTC. Protein: CASSAEPGSYGYTF.

The V and J genes are TRBV6-5 and TRBJ1-3, with D maybe TRBD1 (5 bases). Trimming stripped 2 bases from V and 1 base from J, with 12 bases between. Per germline, CDR1 MNHEY and CDR2 SVGAGI. This CDR3 has 16 residues. The DNA for the CDR3 is TGTGCCAGCAGTTACGCTCCTCAGGGTTCTGGAAACACCATATATTTT. Residues: CASSYAPQGSGNTIYF.

This clone has a single count. The chain recombines TRBV7-8 with TRBJ1-5; TRBD1 agrees at 7 bases. The CDR3 totals 13 residues. CDR1 is SGHVS, CDR2 FQNEAQ, per germline. After removal of 4 bases from V and 10 bases from J, the junction contained 7 bases not matched to a gene. The CDR3 reads CASSSPDRSPQHF. The CDR3 DNA reads as TGTGCCAGCAGCTCCCCGGACAGGTCTCCCCAGCATTTT. Together with reference TRBV7-8 and TRBJ1-5, the CDR3 gives the full variable domain: GAGVSQSPRYKVAKRGQDVALRCDPISGHVSLFWYQQALGQGPEFLTYFQNEAQLDKSGLPSDRFFAERPEGSVSTLKIQRTQQEDSAVYLCASSSPDRSPQHFGDGTRLSIL.

This clone was seen a handful of times. The CDR3 loop is CATKLRGSNEQYF. The CDR3 coding sequence is TGTGCCACAAAACTCAGGGGTAGCAACGAGCAGTACTTC. This rearrangement joins TRBV19 to TRBJ2-7; tentative D call: TRBD1 (6 bases). The CDR3 covers 13 residues. Germline loops: CDR1 LNHDA, CDR2 SQIVND (reference sequence). The V end lost 10 bases, the J end lost 5 bases, and 18 bases lay between the germline ends. Looking up the rest from reference TRBV19 and TRBJ2-7 gives the full variable domain: DGGITQSPKYLFRKEGQNVTLSCEQNLNHDAMYWYRQDPGQGLRLIYYSQIVNDFQKGDIAEGYSVSREKKESFPLTVTSAQKNPTAFYLCATKLRGSNEQYFGPGTRLTVT.

This sequence joins TRBV30 and TRBJ1-2, with D possibly being TRBD1 (5 bases). Trimming cost V 3 bases and J 3 bases, with 11 bases left between them. CDR3 length: 13 amino acids. In germline, CDR1 is GTSNPN, CDR2 SVGIG (reference sequence). As DNA, the CDR3 is TGTGCCTGGAGGGACACGGTTTACTATGGCTACACCTTC. Its translation is CAWRDTVYYGYTF.

This clone was recorded only once. This CDR3 reads CASSKAANYEQYF. Here the CDR3 DNA reads TGTGCCAGTAGTAAGGCGGCGAACTACGAGCAGTACTTC. The V call is TRBV19, the J call TRBJ2-7; D not resolved. The CDR3 runs to 13 residues. The germline gives CDR1 LNHDA, CDR2 SQIVND (reference sequence). V shed 4 bases and J shed 3 bases, with 10 bases lying between them.

This clone was recorded once. V gene TRBV29-1 combines with J gene TRBJ1-2; a possible D gene is TRBD1 (6 bases). Germline CDR1 SQVTM, CDR2 ANQGSEA. CDR3 length: 13 residues. Trimming stripped 0 bases from V and 2 bases from J, with 7 bases between. The CDR3 sequence: CSVEEGANYGYTF. In nucleotides, the CDR3 is TGCAGCGTTGAAGAGGGGGCGAACTATGGCTACACCTTC.

V gene TRBV5-1 combines with J gene TRBJ2-1; TRBD2 matches 10 bases. The CDR3 runs to 16 residues. Germline CDR1 SGHRS, CDR2 YFSETQ. Trimming removed 4 bases from V and 7 bases from J; junction bases left unmatched: 11. CDR3 amino acids: CASSRAGSGGENEQFF. In nucleotides, the CDR3 is TGCGCCAGCAGCCGGGCGGGAAGCGGGGGGGAAAATGAGCAGTTCTTC.

The chain is built from TRBV18 and TRBJ1-2; TRBD1 agrees at 9 bases. The germline V gene has CDR1 KGHSH and CDR2 LQKENI. The V gene end was trimmed by 0 bases and the J gene end by 8 bases; junction bases not matched to a gene: 1. The CDR3 is 13 residues long. The CDR3 region has the DNA TGTGCCAGCTCACCACCGGGGACAGGGGGCTACACCTTC. Protein product: CASSPPGTGGYTF.

The chain joins TRBV5-1 to TRBJ1-1; no firm D call. With 3 bases removed from V and 1 base from J, the gap between germline ends came to 16 bases. The CDR3 has 16 amino acids. Per germline, CDR1 SGHRS and CDR2 YFSETQ. The CDR3 nucleotides read TGCGCCAGCAGCTCCGTCTATAGCCAAGGGAACACTGAAGCTTTCTTT. Protein: CASSSVYSQGNTEAFF.

For this clone: A junction boundary mismatches the germline segment, possibly from a read error. The V gene is TRBV2, the J gene TRBJ1-1; no reliable D call. The germline V gene has CDR1 SNHLY and CDR2 FYNNEI. The CDR3 contains 11 residues. DNA of the CDR3: TGTGCCAGCAGTCCCGAGACTGAAGCCTTCTTT. Its protein is CASSPETEAFF.

DNA for the CDR3: TGCAGCGTTCTGGACAGGGACTACAATGAGCAGTTCTTC. Its protein product is CSVLDRDYNEQFF. J is TRBJ2-1 and V is TRBV29-1; 8 nucleotides line up with TRBD1. This CDR3 comprises 13 residues. Trimming removed 5 bases from V and 3 bases from J; junction bases left unmatched: 3. Germline V gene data show CDR1 as SQVTM and CDR2 as ANQGSEA.

The chain uses TRBV25-1 and TRBJ2-3; D may correspond to TRBD1 or TRBD2 (5 bases each). CDR1 is MGHDK, CDR2 SYGVNS, per germline. V was cut by 6 bases and J by 12 bases, with 13 bases left in between. CDR3 size: 11 residues. The CDR3 sequence: CASSPGATQYF. In DNA, the CDR3 is TGTGCCAGCAGCCCCGGGGCCACTCAGTATTTT.

This chain links TRBV7-9 with TRBJ1-6, with D hard to call. CDR1 is SEHNR, CDR2 FQNEAQ, per germline (reference sequence). Trimming took 3 bases from V and 2 from J, leaving 8 bases between them. This CDR3 has 15 amino acids. This chain's CDR3 is CASSFLGAYNSPLHF. CDR3 sequence (DNA): TGTGCCAGCAGCTTCTTGGGTGCCTATAATTCACCCCTCCACTTT.

This sequence joins TRBV19 and TRBJ1-2; 9 positions match TRBD1. Germline loops: CDR1 LNHDA, CDR2 SQIVND (reference sequence). CDR3 size: 17 residues. V shed 7 bases, J shed 1 base, and the junction held 13 bases outside the gene matches. CDR3 nucleotides: TGTGCCAGTACCCCGGACAGGGGACTTCGGGGTAACTATGGCTACACCTTC. Translated, it gives CASTPDRGLRGNYGYTF.

This rearrangement joins TRBV30 to TRBJ2-7; D remains ambiguous. CDR3 length: 14 amino acids. V was clipped by 3 bases and J by 6 bases, with 18 bases between them. The germline V gene encodes CDR1 GTSNPN and CDR2 SVGIG (reference sequence). CDR3 nucleotides: TGTGCCTGGAGGGGCTGGGCTACCTCGCGCGAGCAGTACTTC. Its protein product is CAWRGWATSREQYF.